This TCR beta chain was identified during a study of blood T cells in healthy people across ages. Germline CDR1 and CDR2: DFQATT and SNEGSKA (reference sequence). V lost 0 bases and J 3 bases, leaving 11 bases between the germline ends. CDR3 length: 14 amino acids. Then a second PCR, running about 7 to 11 cycles, was carried out with a sample-barcoded 5' primer and a J-beta primer mix. A single record per CDR3 protein comes from TCRdb applying MiXCR to the 5' RACE reads. The data contain around 1,000,000 distinct CDR3 sequences, roughly 24% of them singletons. These sequences were also reported in another study, on T cells of mothers and their children. That paper adds: Within related and unrelated pairs, thymic selection shapes TCR recombination output in a similar way.

Source material: blood. This chain connects TRBV20-1 to TRBJ1-1, with D hard to call. The source of this sequence is a girl aged 2 to 10 in good health. The CDR3 coding sequence is TGCAGTGCTAGAGAGGACGAGACCTACACTGAAGCTTTCTTT. Translating gives CSAREDETYTEAFF.